These 5 T cell receptor beta chains were sequenced from one sample in a study of tumor-infiltrating lymphocytes in primary liver carcinoma. Extraction of RNA together with DNA used about 20-34 mg of unsorted bulk tissue. Synthesis of TCR beta cDNA was carried out from 500 ng total RNA with a constant-region primer. Researchers made the TCR beta libraries by running three nested multiplex PCR rounds with slightly modified ARM-PCR. It was with TRBV1-TRBV30 forward primers and a C-beta reverse primer that the first two PCR rounds were run, at 10 to 11 cycles each. Each CDR3 protein is one row after TCRdb ran MiXCR on the multiplex PCR reads. The repertoire holds 90,000 to 150,000 distinct CDR3 sequences, with approximately 71% as singletons. Sequenced sample: tumor-adjacent normal liver tissue. The receptors come from a woman in her fifties or sixties with primary liver carcinoma and hepatitis B virus infection.

In the case of this clonotype: Germline and junction disagree at one end, which may indicate a read error. The chain employs TRBV12-3 or TRBV12-4 and TRBJ2-3; D could derive from TRBD1 or TRBD2 (5 bases each). The CDR3 runs 15 residues. The CDR3 DNA follows: TGTGGCAGCAGTTGGGGGATTAGCGTGGCAGATACGCAGTATTTT. It specifies CGSSWGISVADTQYF.

V usage is TRBV2 and J usage is TRBJ1-1; 8 positions agree with TRBD1. J lost 6 bases, V lost 6 bases, and 9 bases had no gene match. The CDR3 length is 14 residues. Germline loops: CDR1 SNHLY, CDR2 FYNNEI. Written as DNA, the CDR3 is TGTGCCAGCAGGGTAGGACAGGGTGGGTCTGAAGCTTTCTTT. Encoded protein: CASRVGQGGSEAFF. Filled out from reference TRBV2 and TRBJ1-1, the complete variable domain reads EPEVTQTPSHQVTQMGQEVILRCVPISNHLYFYWYRQILGQKVEFLVSFYNNEISEKSEIFDDQFSVERPDGSNFTLKIRSTKLEDSAMYFCASRVGQGGSEAFFGQGTRLTVV.

This clonotype has a count of ten or more. The chain carries TRBV14 and TRBJ2-3, with D perhaps matching TRBD2 (6 bases). V lost 2 bases to trimming and J lost 2 bases, with 11 bases between them. This CDR3 spans 15 amino acids. From germline, CDR1 is SGHDN and CDR2 FVKESK. The CDR3 nucleotides read TGTGCCAGCAGCCAACCGGGACTCCTCACAGATACGCAGTATTTT. Residues: CASSQPGLLTDTQYF.

To note about this clonotype: A read error is possible here, since a much larger clone lies one base away. V and J are TRBV13 and TRBJ2-7; D call uncertain. Germline V CDR1 and CDR2: PRHDT, FYEKMQ (reference sequence). The CDR3 totals 14 residues. This CDR3 reads CASSLGAIQYGQYF. Written as DNA, the CDR3 is TGTGCCAGCAGCTTAGGAGCTATACAATACGGGCAGTACTTC.

As for this clonotype: At one boundary the junction diverges from the germline segment, which might be a read error. V gene TRBV11-2 combines with J gene TRBJ2-1, with TRBD2 as a possible D gene (6 bases). Per germline, CDR1 SGHAT and CDR2 FQNNGV. The CDR3 is made up of 16 amino acids. The CDR3 is CASGPTPRGMDNEQFF. As DNA, the CDR3 is TGTGCCAGCGGCCCTACCCCGCGCGGGATGGACAATGAGCAATTCTTC.